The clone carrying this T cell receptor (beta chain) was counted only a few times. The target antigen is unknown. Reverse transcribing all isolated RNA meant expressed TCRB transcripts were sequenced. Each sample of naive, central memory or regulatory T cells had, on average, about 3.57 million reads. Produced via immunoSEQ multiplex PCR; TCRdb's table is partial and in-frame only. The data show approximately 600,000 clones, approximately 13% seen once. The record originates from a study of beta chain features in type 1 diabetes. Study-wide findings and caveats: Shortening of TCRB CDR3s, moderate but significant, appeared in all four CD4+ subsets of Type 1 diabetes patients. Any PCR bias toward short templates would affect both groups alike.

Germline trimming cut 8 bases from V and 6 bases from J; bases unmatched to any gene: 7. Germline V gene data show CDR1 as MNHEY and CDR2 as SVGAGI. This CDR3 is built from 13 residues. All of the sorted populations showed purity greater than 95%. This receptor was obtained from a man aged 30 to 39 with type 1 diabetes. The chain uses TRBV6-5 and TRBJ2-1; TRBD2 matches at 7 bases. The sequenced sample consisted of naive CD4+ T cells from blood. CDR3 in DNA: TGTGCCAGCGGGCGGGGGAGTACCAATGAGCAGTTCTTC. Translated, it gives CASGRGSTNEQFF.